A single TCR beta chain is shown here with its context. This CDR3 contains 15 residues. CDR1 and CDR2 from the germline V gene are SGHRS and YFSETQ. Trimming stripped 0 bases from V and 1 base from J, with 10 bases between. The sample belongs to a study of metastatic and nonmetastatic thyroid tumors. For the study at large: Comparison of repertoires was carried out across blood and tumor or nodule tissue from malignant and benign thyroid patients.

Thyroid surgery was preceded by no treatment in any patient. TCRdb re-analyzed the PCR reads through MiXCR. This repertoire shows about 21,000 clones, over 25% found once; its top ten account for over 12%. This receptor was obtained from a male donor with papillary thyroid cancer or a benign thyroid nodule (not recorded which). Some clones in this sample may be carry-over from other donors' samples. The rearrangement links TRBV5-1 to TRBJ1-1; no firm D call. Material: tumor tissue. The DNA of the CDR3 is TGCGCCAGCAGCTTGGGCACGGACCAGAACACTGAAGCTTTCTTT. Its protein is CASSLGTDQNTEAFF. Variable domain in full (rest from reference TRBV5-1 and TRBJ1-1): KAGVTQTPRYLIKTRGQQVTLSCSPISGHRSVSWYQQTPGQGLQFLFEYFSETQRNKGNFPGRFSGRQFSNSRSEMNVSTLELGDSALYLCASSLGTDQNTEAFFGQGTRLTVV.